This T cell receptor (beta chain) was profiled in a study of T cells in Graves' hyperthyroidism and ophthalmopathy. Germline V gives CDR1 DFQATT, CDR2 SNEGSKA (reference sequence). The CDR3 is made up of 13 amino acids. The V end was cut by 7 bases, the J end by 3 bases, with 15 bases between. This clonotype has a count of ten or more. The investigators amplified TCR beta CDR3 regions from RNA transcripts. HTBI primers drove first-round RT-PCR of the TCR CDR3. TCRdb called the multiplex PCR reads again in MiXCR, with one record for every CDR3 protein. The repertoire holds 330,000 or so distinct CDR3 sequences, with about a sixth as singletons.

The sequencing sample was made of blood. The receptor comes from a middle-aged woman with Graves' ophthalmopathy. The chain links TRBV20-1 to TRBJ2-5; D perhaps matches TRBD1 (6 bases). The CDR3 DNA follows: TGCAGTGTTGAAGGGGGATATGAAGAGACCCAGTACTTC. This encodes CSVEGGYEETQYF.